The 4 T cell receptor beta chains below all came from one sample that was sequenced in a study of T cell responses to AZD1222 COVID-19 vaccine. The protocol was immunoSEQ multiplex PCR, while the TCRdb copy is restricted to in-frame clones and leaves out a portion. The repertoire includes 150,000 to 200,000 clones, approximately 95% of them detected once, and around 4% sits in the top ten. The sequences come from peripheral blood, collected on day 0 of AZD1222 vaccination. The source of these receptors is an adult in good health.

The gene calls are TRBV6-6 and TRBJ1-2; a weak D match, TRBD1 (6 bases). Trimming removed 3 bases at V and 6 bases at J, with 17 bases between. Per germline, CDR1 MNHNY and CDR2 SVGAGI (reference sequence). This CDR3 comprises 15 residues. CDR3 region: CASSYFAGAANGYTF. CDR3 coding DNA: TGTGCCAGCAGTTATTTCGCGGGGGCCGCGAATGGCTACACCTTC.

The CDR3 protein is CATSRAGSRNNYGYTF. DNA of the CDR3: TGTGCCACCAGCAGGGCGGGCAGCCGGAATAACTATGGCTACACCTTC. J is TRBJ1-2 and V is TRBV15; D is unresolved. Trimming pared 3 bases from V and 1 base from J, leaving 15 bases between. CDR1 is LNHNV, CDR2 YYDKDF, per germline (reference sequence). CDR3 length equals 16 residues.

V and J are TRBV14 and TRBJ1-3; a possible D gene is TRBD1 (5 bases). This CDR3 has 16 amino acids. Trimming left V 1 base short and J 4 bases short, with 14 bases between. Per the germline V gene, CDR1 is SGHDN and CDR2 is FVKESK. DNA of the CDR3: TGTGCCAGCAGCCAAGGGGGGGGATCTGGCGGAAACACCATATATTTT. This encodes CASSQGGGSGGNTIYF. Based on the CDR3 plus reference TRBV14 and TRBJ1-3, the full variable domain is EAGVTQFPSHSVIEKGQTVTLRCDPISGHDNLYWYRRVMGKEIKFLLHFVKESKQDESGMPNNRFLAERTGGTYSTLKVQPAELEDSGVYFCASSQGGGSGGNTIYFGEGSWLTVV.

The chain recombines TRBV29-1 with TRBJ2-5; D is uncertain. There are 12 residues in the CDR3. Germline assignment: CDR1 SQVTM and CDR2 ANQGSEA. Trimming removed 4 bases from V and 3 bases from J, with 9 bases in between. This CDR3 is CSVVNPKETQYF. The CDR3 nucleotides read TGCAGCGTTGTCAACCCGAAAGAGACCCAGTACTTC.